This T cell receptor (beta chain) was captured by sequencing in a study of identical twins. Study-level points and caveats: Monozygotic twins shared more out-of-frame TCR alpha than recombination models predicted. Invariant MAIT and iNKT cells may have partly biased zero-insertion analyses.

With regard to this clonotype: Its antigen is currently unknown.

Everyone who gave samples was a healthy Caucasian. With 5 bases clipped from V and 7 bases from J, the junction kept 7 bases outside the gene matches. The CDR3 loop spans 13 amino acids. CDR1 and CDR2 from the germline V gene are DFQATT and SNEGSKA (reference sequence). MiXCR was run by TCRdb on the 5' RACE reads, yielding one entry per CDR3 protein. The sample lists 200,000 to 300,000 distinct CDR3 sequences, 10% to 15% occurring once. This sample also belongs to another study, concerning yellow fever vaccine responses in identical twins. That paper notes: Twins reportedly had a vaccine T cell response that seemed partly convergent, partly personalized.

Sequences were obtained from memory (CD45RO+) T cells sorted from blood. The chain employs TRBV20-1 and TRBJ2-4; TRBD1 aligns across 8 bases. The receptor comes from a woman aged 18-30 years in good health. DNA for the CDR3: TGCAGTGCTGAGGACAGGGTGGGGAACATTCAGTACTTC. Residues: CSAEDRVGNIQYF.